The rows below give T cell receptor beta chains drawn from one sample of a study of molecular identifiers for immune sequencing clone quantification. TCRdb processed the PCR reads anew with MiXCR; each CDR3 protein has one entry. The sample shows approximately 590,000 distinct CDR3 sequences, roughly 25% of them seen only once. The material sequenced was naive CD8+ T cells from blood, with Jurkat cell RNA spiked in. These receptors were collected from a human donor in good health. Some libraries in this study had Jurkat cell RNA spiked in. Both conserved end residues are part of each CDR3. Each record gives: clone size, D gene, J gene, V gene, CDR3 protein. A D gene is named only where the DNA matches it firmly. A clone size is listed for some rows: how often the clone was seen (once, few, many), or a class if it is expanded.

>-|-|TRBJ2-7|TRBV20-1
CSARVDLDSYEQYF
>many|-|TRBJ2-7|TRBV6-5
CASSYGGSTYEQYF
>many|-|TRBJ1-1|TRBV29-1
CSSGEGPNTEAFF
>-|-|TRBJ1-1|TRBV13
CARSQGRSVMNTEAFF
>many|-|TRBJ2-3|TRBV7-6
CASSLAHSYGPSTDTQYF
>-|-|TRBJ2-1|TRBV19
CASSLVFYNEQFF
>few|-|TRBJ2-5|TRBV27
CASSLIPAGGWETQYF
>-|-|TRBJ2-1|TRBV5-6
CASSLQNNEQFF
>few|-|TRBJ2-3|TRBV11-2
CASSLVMYTDTQYF
>few|TRBD2|TRBJ2-1|TRBV20-1
CSAILAGGPHEQFF
>few|TRBD1|TRBJ1-4|TRBV4-3
CASSQDRGRPDEKLFF
>many|-|TRBJ1-1|TRBV7-6
CASSLDVVTGNTEAFF
>few|TRBD1|TRBJ1-4|TRBV4-2
CASSEYRGLEKLFF
>-|-|TRBJ1-2|TRBV27
CASSLGSGDYGYTF
>-|-|TRBJ1-5|TRBV19
CASRRISNQPQQF
>few|-|TRBJ2-7|TRBV19
CASSTLGRPYEQYF
>many|-|TRBJ2-6|TRBV13
CASSSQALSGANVLTF
>few|TRBD2|TRBJ2-4|TRBV4-3
CASSPWTSGEGVQYF
>-|TRBD1|TRBJ2-7|TRBV27
CASSLSIRDRAYEQYF
>few|-|TRBJ2-2|TRBV7-2
CASSAALWGNGELFF
>-|-|TRBJ2-7|TRBV20-1
CSARTEISYEQYF
>-|-|TRBJ2-5|TRBV30
CAWSVIVRQETQYF
>few|TRBD2|TRBJ2-1|TRBV27
CASSPHGSPGRNEQFF
>many|TRBD1|TRBJ2-7|TRBV7-9
CASSPPDRATYEQYF
>few|-|TRBJ2-1|TRBV12-3/TRBV12-4
CASRLGGLEQFF
>-|TRBD1|TRBJ2-7|TRBV12-3/TRBV12-4
CASRNTGVGEQYF
>many|-|TRBJ1-1|TRBV29-1
CSVGPFAENTEAFF
>few|-|TRBJ1-1|TRBV6-6
CASHSSRGTVTEAFF
>-|TRBD1|TRBJ1-1|TRBV5-1
CASSLLGGDTEAFF
>many|-|TRBJ1-4|TRBV4-1
CASSQALTATNEKLFF
>few|TRBD2|TRBJ2-7|TRBV12-3/TRBV12-4
CASSLVEGLATYEQYF
>many|-|TRBJ2-7|TRBV9
CASSVGPAYEQYF
>-|-|TRBJ1-6|TRBV20-1
CSARDLYRDSYNSPLHF
>many|-|TRBJ1-3|TRBV6-6
CASSYSMGPGNTIYF
>many|-|TRBJ2-7|TRBV19
CASSPRTRDEQYF
>many|-|TRBJ1-1|TRBV28
CASSFLENTEAFF
>few|-|TRBJ2-7|TRBV6-2/TRBV6-3
CASRGSDSYWGGGNEQYF
>many|-|TRBJ2-3|TRBV3-1
CASRDKRWDRTDTQYF
>many|-|TRBJ1-1|TRBV7-9
CASSFPQPAFF
>many|-|TRBJ2-3|TRBV30
CAWSAGVWPDTQYF
>-|-|TRBJ2-3|TRBV7-6
CASSVIQGDGETSGLPFTQYF
>-|TRBD1|TRBJ2-3|TRBV7-9
CASSSNTGTGDTQYF
>-|-|TRBJ2-7|TRBV4-1
CASSQGPAPGTYEQYF
>few|-|TRBJ2-3|TRBV24-1
CATSRTASTDTQYF
>-|TRBD1|TRBJ1-1|TRBV4-3
CASSQDVGQGGTEAFF
>few|-|TRBJ1-1|TRBV2
CASSEAWTGNTEAFF
>-|-|TRBJ2-1|TRBV2
CASSEFGPSYNEQFF
>few|-|TRBJ2-1|TRBV3-1
CASSQDIDTHNEQFF
>-|-|TRBJ2-2|TRBV11-2
CASSSTVQGGTGELFF
>-|-|TRBJ2-1|TRBV6-1
CAGSELGTLIEQFF
>many|-|TRBJ2-7|TRBV5-1
CASSLWGYEQYF
>-|-|TRBJ2-7|TRBV6-5
CASSYQGGERYF
>few|TRBD1|TRBJ2-7|TRBV4-1
CASSQQTGMPYEQYF
>-|-|TRBJ2-3|TRBV10-1
CASSINRFSEGTDTQYF
>few|-|TRBJ2-1|TRBV10-3
CAISFGNEQFF
>-|-|TRBJ1-2|TRBV6-5
CASSPLLRGVYGYTF
>many|-|TRBJ2-5|TRBV28
CATSSLDGIQETQYF
>many|TRBD2|TRBJ2-3|TRBV7-9
CASSLMAGETDTQYF
>-|TRBD2|TRBJ2-1|TRBV7-2
CASRSLAGGFVEQFF
>many|-|TRBJ2-5|TRBV11-2
CASSLTTDQYF